This TCR beta chain is drawn from a study of early T cells in non-severe SARS-CoV-2 infection. Germline V gene lookup returns CDR1 MNHEY and CDR2 SVGEGT. The V gene lost 2 bases and the J gene lost 4 bases, with 24 bases spanning the gap. This CDR3 is 19 amino acids long. TCRdb independently ran MiXCR on the 5' RACE reads; one entry per CDR3 protein. In the table there are fewer than 85,000 distinct CDR3 sequences, about a sixth of which are singletons. Sequenced sample: whole blood. J is TRBJ2-1 and V is TRBV6-2 or TRBV6-3, with D tentatively TRBD2 (6 bases). The clonotype originates from an adult who was a healthcare worker with PCR-confirmed SARS-CoV-2 infection or an uninfected control (not recorded which). The CDR3 sequence: CASSYPAGRSLGVYNEQFF. The DNA for the CDR3 is TGTGCCAGCAGTTACCCCGCAGGGAGGAGCCTAGGGGTTTACAATGAGCAGTTCTTC.